A selection of T cell receptor beta chains follows, all from one sample in a study of blood T cell repertoires in COVID-19. Libraries were prepared by immunoSEQ multiplex PCR; TCRdb keeps only in-frame clonotypes and omits some of them. This table has approximately 40,000 clones, around 80% appearing once. The source material was peripheral blood. Every receptor here comes from a human donor in a cohort sampled during active COVID-19. Each CDR3 is given with its conserved first and last residue. A row's size may be missing; if present it is once, few, many or a size class.

CDR3: CAWSVFPQGSYTF
size: .
V: TRBV30

CDR3: CSAGGALNTDTQYF
size: once
V: TRBV29-1

CDR3: CASSHIKQGAGEKLFF
size: .
V: TRBV4-3

CDR3: CASSLVGGPYEQYF
size: once
V: TRBV7-2

CDR3: CASSLLGTGTAEAFF
size: .
V: TRBV5-1

CDR3: CSGHSGGANTGELFF
size: .
V: TRBV29-1

CDR3: CASSRAPGDTQYF
size: few
V: TRBV19

CDR3: CASSQTGSTEAFF
size: .
V: TRBV3-1/TRBV3-2

CDR3: CASSALSGELFF
size: .
V: TRBV19

CDR3: CASSPPGLAGANEQFF
size: .
V: TRBV18

CDR3: CASSADPYRGAEETQYF
size: .
V: TRBV11-2

CDR3: CASSPSGVNTEAFF
size: .
V: TRBV7-9

CDR3: CASSSGQVSPEAFF
size: .
V: TRBV5-1

CDR3: CASSYLWDRGQETQYF
size: .
V: TRBV6-5

CDR3: CASSLGGVSSEAFF
size: .
V: TRBV7-9

CDR3: CAINSGYTDTQYF
size: .
V: TRBV12-3/TRBV12-4

CDR3: CASSSRGPQYGYTF
size: .
V: TRBV28

CDR3: CASSPFDSNYGYTF
size: .
V: TRBV2

CDR3: CASSGGGADTQYF
size: .
V: TRBV5-4

CDR3: CASSQEGRRYTF
size: .
V: TRBV3-1/TRBV3-2

CDR3: CASSYQQGAVTGELFF
size: once
V: TRBV7-3

CDR3: CACTIRGFGETQYF
size: .
V: TRBV28

CDR3: CASSSSPRTGSIYGYTF
size: .
V: TRBV7-2

CDR3: CASSLSGGDTEAFF
size: .
V: TRBV4-1

CDR3: CASSSTGINEKLFF
size: once
V: TRBV28

CDR3: CASSFNRGDHEQYF
size: once
V: TRBV11-1

CDR3: CASSIMGEDTANTGELFF
size: .
V: TRBV19

CDR3: CASSRQGANTGELFF
size: .
V: TRBV19

CDR3: CASSLAQRVWETQYF
size: .
V: TRBV7-2

CDR3: CATSRDRGGEKLFF
size: .
V: TRBV15

CDR3: CASSQDFTENQPQHF
size: .
V: TRBV4-3

CDR3: CASSPRTAQWTGELFF
size: once
V: TRBV19

CDR3: CASSLRIPGGASNYGYTF
size: few
V: TRBV5-1

CDR3: CASSEDRGSYNEQFF
size: .
V: TRBV7-2

CDR3: CASSSDLGGYTF
size: .
V: TRBV7-2

CDR3: CASSPRGPRDTQYF
size: .
V: TRBV13

CDR3: CSVVRGGTDTQYF
size: .
V: TRBV29-1

CDR3: CASSLAWGANTGELFF
size: .
V: TRBV5-1

CDR3: CASSALDSYGYTF
size: .
V: TRBV27

CDR3: CASSFQYTGEKLFF
size: .
V: TRBV4-1

CDR3: CASSSGLPSYEQYF
size: .
V: TRBV5-4

CDR3: CASSPLHSVLGELFF
size: once
V: TRBV6-5

CDR3: CASSQEGLAGGLGQFF
size: .
V: TRBV4-1

CDR3: CASSIAQSYEQYF
size: .
V: TRBV19

CDR3: CASSLSLGNTIYF
size: .
V: TRBV7-9

CDR3: CASSQDLRTGYGYTF
size: once
V: TRBV14

CDR3: CASSWAGYGYTF
size: .
V: TRBV6-5

CDR3: CASSLGQDFEKLFF
size: .
V: TRBV7-9

CDR3: CASRSGQTNYGYTF
size: .
V: TRBV28

CDR3: CASSLLLGGGPHEQFF
size: .
V: TRBV27

CDR3: CASVTGQETQYF
size: .
V: TRBV28

CDR3: CASSGLQGIEPQHF
size: few
V: TRBV19

CDR3: CSASRAGTYEQYF
size: .
V: TRBV20-1